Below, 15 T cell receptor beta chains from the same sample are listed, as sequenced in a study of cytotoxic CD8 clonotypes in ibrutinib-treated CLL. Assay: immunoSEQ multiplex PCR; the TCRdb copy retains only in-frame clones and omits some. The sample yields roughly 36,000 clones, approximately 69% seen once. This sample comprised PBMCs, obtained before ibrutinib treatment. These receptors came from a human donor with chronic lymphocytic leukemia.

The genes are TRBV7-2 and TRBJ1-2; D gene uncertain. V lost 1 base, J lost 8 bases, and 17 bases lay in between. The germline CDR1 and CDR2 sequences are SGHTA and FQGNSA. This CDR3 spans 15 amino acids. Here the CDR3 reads CASSLVSPPIYGYTF. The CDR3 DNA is TGTGCCAGCAGCTTAGTCTCCCCACCGATATACGGCTACACCTTC.

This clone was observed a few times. CDR3 sequence: CASSLTGGADTQYF. CDR3 nucleotide sequence: TGCGCCAGCAGCTTAACAGGGGGCGCAGATACGCAGTATTTT. The chain has TRBV5-1 and TRBJ2-3; TRBD1 matches 9 bases. Germline-derived CDR1 and CDR2 are SGHRS and YFSETQ. This CDR3 comprises 14 residues. The trim removed 2 bases at V and 4 bases at J, leaving 2 bases unmatched.

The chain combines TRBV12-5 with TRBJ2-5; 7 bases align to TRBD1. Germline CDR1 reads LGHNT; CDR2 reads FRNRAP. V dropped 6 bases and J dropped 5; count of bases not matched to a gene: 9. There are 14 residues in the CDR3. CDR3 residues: CASGPPGGMETQYF. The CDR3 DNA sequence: TGTGCTAGTGGCCCCCCAGGGGGTATGGAGACCCAGTACTTC.

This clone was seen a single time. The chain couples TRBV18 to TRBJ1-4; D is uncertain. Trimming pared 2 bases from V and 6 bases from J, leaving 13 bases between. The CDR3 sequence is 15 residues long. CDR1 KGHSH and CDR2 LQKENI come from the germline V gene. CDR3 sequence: CASSPASVLDEKLFF. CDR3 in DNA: TGTGCCAGCTCACCAGCGTCGGTATTGGATGAAAAACTGTTTTTT.

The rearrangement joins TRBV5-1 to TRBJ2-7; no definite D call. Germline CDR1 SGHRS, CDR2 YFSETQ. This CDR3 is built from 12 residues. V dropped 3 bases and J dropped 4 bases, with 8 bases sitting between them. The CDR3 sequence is CASSSARYEQYF. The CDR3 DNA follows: TGCGCCAGCAGCTCCGCTCGTTACGAGCAGTACTTC.

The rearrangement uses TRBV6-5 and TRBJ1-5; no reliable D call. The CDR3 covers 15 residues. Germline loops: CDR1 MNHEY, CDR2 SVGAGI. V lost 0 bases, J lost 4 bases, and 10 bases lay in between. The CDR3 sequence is CASSYSRAPNQPQHF. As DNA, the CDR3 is TGTGCCAGCAGTTACTCGAGGGCACCTAATCAGCCCCAGCATTTT.

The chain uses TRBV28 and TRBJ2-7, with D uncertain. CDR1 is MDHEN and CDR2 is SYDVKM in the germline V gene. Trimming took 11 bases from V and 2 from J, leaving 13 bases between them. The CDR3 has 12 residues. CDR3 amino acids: CALGEVTYEQYF. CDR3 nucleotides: TGTGCCCTTGGGGAAGTCACCTACGAGCAGTACTTC.

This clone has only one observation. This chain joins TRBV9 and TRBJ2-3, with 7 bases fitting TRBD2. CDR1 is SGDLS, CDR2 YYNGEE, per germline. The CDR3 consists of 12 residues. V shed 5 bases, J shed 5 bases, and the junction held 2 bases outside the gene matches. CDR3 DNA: TGTGCCAGCAGTCCTAGCGGAGATACGCAGTATTTT. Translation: CASSPSGDTQYF.

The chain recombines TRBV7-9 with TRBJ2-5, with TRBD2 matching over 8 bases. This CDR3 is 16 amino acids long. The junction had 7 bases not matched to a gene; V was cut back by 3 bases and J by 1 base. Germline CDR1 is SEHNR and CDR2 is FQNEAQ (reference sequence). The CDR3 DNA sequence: TGTGCCAGCAGCTTCGGGACGGGAGGGCCCCAAGAGACCCAGTACTTC. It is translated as CASSFGTGGPQETQYF. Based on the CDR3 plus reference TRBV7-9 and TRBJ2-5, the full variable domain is DTGVSQNPRHKITKRGQNVTFRCDPISEHNRLYWYRQTLGQGPEFLTYFQNEAQLEKSRLLSDRFSAERPKGSFSTLEIQRTEQGDSAMYLCASSFGTGGPQETQYFGPGTRLLVL.

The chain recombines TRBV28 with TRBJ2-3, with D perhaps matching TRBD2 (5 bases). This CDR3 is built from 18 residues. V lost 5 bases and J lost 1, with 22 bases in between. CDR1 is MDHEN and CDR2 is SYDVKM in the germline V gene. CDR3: CASSPETIYTVGTDTQYF. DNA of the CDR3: TGTGCCAGCAGTCCAGAGACTATTTATACCGTCGGCACAGATACGCAGTATTTT.

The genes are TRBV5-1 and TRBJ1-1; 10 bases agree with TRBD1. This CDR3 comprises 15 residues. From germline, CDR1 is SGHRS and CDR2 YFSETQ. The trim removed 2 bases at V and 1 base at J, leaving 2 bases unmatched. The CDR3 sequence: CASSFRDRGNTEAFF. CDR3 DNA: TGCGCCAGCAGCTTTAGGGACAGGGGGAACACTGAAGCTTTCTTT.

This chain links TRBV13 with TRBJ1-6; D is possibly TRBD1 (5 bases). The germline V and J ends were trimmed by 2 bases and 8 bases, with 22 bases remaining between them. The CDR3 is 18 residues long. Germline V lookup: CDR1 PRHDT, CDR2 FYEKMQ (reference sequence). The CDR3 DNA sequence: TGTGCCAGCAGCTTACTCCTTAGGCCGGATCGAGGGGATTCACCCCTCCACTTT. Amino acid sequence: CASSLLLRPDRGDSPLHF. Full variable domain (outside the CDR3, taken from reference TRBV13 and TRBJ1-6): AAGVIQSPRHLIKEKRETATLKCYPIPRHDTVYWYQQGPGQDPQFLISFYEKMQSDKGSIPDRFSAQQFSDYHSELNMSSLELGDSALYFCASSLLLRPDRGDSPLHFGNGTRLTVT.

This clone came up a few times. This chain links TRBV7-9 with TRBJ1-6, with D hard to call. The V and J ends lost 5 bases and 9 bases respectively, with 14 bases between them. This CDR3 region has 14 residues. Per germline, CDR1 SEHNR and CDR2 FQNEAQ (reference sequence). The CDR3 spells CASSLGPSGSPLHF. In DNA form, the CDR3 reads TGTGCCAGCAGCCTGGGTCCTTCGGGTTCACCCCTCCACTTT. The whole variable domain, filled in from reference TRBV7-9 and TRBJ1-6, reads DTGVSQNPRHKITKRGQNVTFRCDPISEHNRLYWYRQTLGQGPEFLTYFQNEAQLEKSRLLSDRFSAERPKGSFSTLEIQRTEQGDSAMYLCASSLGPSGSPLHFGNGTRLTVT.

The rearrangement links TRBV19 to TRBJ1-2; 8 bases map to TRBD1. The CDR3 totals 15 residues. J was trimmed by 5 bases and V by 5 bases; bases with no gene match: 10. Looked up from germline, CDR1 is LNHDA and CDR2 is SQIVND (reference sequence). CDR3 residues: CASSDPGTGLYGYTF. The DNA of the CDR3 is TGTGCCAGTAGTGACCCGGGGACAGGACTTTATGGCTACACCTTC.

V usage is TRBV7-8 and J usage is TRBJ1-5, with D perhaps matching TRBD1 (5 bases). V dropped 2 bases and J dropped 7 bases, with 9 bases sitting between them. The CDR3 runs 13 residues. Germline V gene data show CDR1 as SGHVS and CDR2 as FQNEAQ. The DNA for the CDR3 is TGTGCCAGCAGCTTAACCCAGGGACAGCCCCAGCATTTT. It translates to CASSLTQGQPQHF.